This is a list of T cell receptor beta chains from one sample in a study of blood T cell repertoires in COVID-19. Profiling relied on immunoSEQ multiplex PCR, and the TCRdb table lists in-frame clones only, not all of them. The repertoire consists of more than 150,000 clones, with 80% occurring once and the leading ten covering roughly 0.52%. Material for sequencing was peripheral blood. These TCRs come from a man in his 60s with acute or convalescent COVID-19. Each CDR3 is given with its conserved first and last residue.

v_gene	j_gene	CDR3aa
TRBV6-4	TRBJ1-1	CASSTLRGLNTEAFF
TRBV19	TRBJ2-4	CASSIDGPSSGSLAKNIQYF
TRBV7-8	TRBJ2-1	CASSPLAGEQFF
TRBV11-2	TRBJ2-2	CASSLAPGNTGELFF
TRBV2	TRBJ1-2	CASTQRGQNYGYTF
TRBV29-1	TRBJ2-7	CSVGGQGAAYEQYF
TRBV7-9	TRBJ1-4	CASSPHYATNEKLFF
TRBV6-5	TRBJ1-5	CASSYQVDQPQHF
TRBV6-5	TRBJ1-1	CASSRGGSGTEAFF
TRBV19	TRBJ1-2	CASSPSTGEGYTF
TRBV7-9	TRBJ1-1	CASSLAGTPEAFF
TRBV7-9	TRBJ1-6	CASSLGERNSPLHF
TRBV28	TRBJ2-7	CASRGFWGPQGDEQYF
TRBV7-3	TRBJ2-7	CASSPGSLSYEQYF
TRBV5-5	TRBJ2-3	CASSWARTDTQYF
TRBV4-2	TRBJ1-2	CASSYGQGVGYTF
TRBV15	TRBJ1-6	CATSSEGLGNSPLHF
TRBV15	TRBJ2-7	CATSRPPPSGGLSYEQYF
TRBV19	TRBJ1-4	CASSPDRGLLGEKLFF
TRBV19	TRBJ1-5	CASSMITGGNQPQHF
TRBV19	TRBJ2-3	CASSSLGTGVADTQYF
TRBV27	TRBJ1-2	CASRPQGIYGYTF
TRBV28	TRBJ2-2	CASSGDTGELFF
TRBV11-2	TRBJ1-2	CASSLGQINYGYTF
TRBV5-1	TRBJ1-2	CASSLASGSTGYTF
TRBV20-1	TRBJ1-1	CSARQYTEAFF
TRBV18	TRBJ1-3	CASSPQGAAGNTIYF
TRBV10-2	TRBJ2-7	CASITSSGGDEQYF
TRBV5-4	TRBJ2-3	CASSHAGGPDTQYF
TRBV30	TRBJ1-5	CAWSGSTGDQPQHF
TRBV2	TRBJ2-7	CASSVDRSSYEQYF
TRBV6-2/TRBV6-3	TRBJ1-1	CASSYWRTGGTEAFF
TRBV24-1	TRBJ2-2	CATRRGATGELFF
TRBV10-3	TRBJ2-1	CAISESDNEQFF
TRBV19	TRBJ1-2	CASSPDSNYGYTF
TRBV9	TRBJ1-1	CASSPRAAHAFEAFF
TRBV24-1	TRBJ1-1	CATSGGDGWEAFF
TRBV2	TRBJ2-5	CASSARTGGETQYF
TRBV2	TRBJ2-6	CASRTQGPALGANVLTF
TRBV28	TRBJ2-7	CASSPLGQGAFLDEQYF
TRBV15	TRBJ2-6	CATAKGRLTGANVLTF
TRBV19	TRBJ2-3	CASKRGPTDTQYF
TRBV2	TRBJ2-1	CASRGGGPYNEQFF
TRBV2	TRBJ1-1	CARGGATKAFF
TRBV28	TRBJ1-5	CASSLGTANSNQPQHF
TRBV28	TRBJ1-3	CASSLFLSSGNTIYF
TRBV24-1	TRBJ2-1	CATCERAGGLENEQFF
TRBV6-5	TRBJ2-3	CASSYSSYRTGDTQYF
TRBV4-2	TRBJ2-3	CASSQAQVGTDTQYF
TRBV15	TRBJ2-7	CATSRDAQGRYF
TRBV5-1	TRBJ1-3	CASGTGGSAGNTIYF
TRBV3-1/TRBV3-2	TRBJ2-7	CASSPRIIRDRPDEQYF
TRBV19	TRBJ1-3	CASSMTGPGNTIYF
TRBV5-6	TRBJ1-1	CASTSALRGGNTEAFF
TRBV5-4	TRBJ1-4	CASSLGGFSNEKLFF
TRBV5-1	TRBJ1-1	CASSPKTGLGTEAFF
TRBV4-3	TRBJ2-1	CASSQQGTGRGEQFF
TRBV9	TRBJ2-2	CASSARAGTGELFF
TRBV19	TRBJ2-3	CAAGATGTDTQYF